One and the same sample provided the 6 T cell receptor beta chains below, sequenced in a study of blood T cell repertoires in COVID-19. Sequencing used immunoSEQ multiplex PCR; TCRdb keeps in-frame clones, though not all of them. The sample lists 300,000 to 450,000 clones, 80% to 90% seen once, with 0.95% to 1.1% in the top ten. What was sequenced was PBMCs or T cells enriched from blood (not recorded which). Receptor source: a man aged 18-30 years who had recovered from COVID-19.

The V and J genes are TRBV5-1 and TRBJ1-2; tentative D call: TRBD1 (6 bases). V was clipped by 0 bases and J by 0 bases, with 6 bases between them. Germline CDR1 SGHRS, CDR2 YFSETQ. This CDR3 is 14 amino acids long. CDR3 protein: CASSLAGANYGYTF. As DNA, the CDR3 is TGCGCCAGCAGCTTGGCAGGGGCTAACTATGGCTACACCTTC.

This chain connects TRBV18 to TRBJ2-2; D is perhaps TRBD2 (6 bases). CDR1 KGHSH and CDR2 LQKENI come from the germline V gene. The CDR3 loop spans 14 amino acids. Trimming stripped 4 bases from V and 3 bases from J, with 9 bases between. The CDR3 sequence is CASSRGTDTGELFF. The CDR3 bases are TGTGCCAGCTCACGGGGGACTGACACCGGGGAGCTGTTTTTT.

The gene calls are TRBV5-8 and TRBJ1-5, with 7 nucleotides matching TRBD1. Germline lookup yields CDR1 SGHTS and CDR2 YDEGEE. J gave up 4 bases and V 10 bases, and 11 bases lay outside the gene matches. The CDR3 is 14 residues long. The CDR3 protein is CAGNRDSANQPQHF. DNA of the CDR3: TGTGCCGGAAACCGGGACAGCGCTAATCAGCCCCAGCATTTT.

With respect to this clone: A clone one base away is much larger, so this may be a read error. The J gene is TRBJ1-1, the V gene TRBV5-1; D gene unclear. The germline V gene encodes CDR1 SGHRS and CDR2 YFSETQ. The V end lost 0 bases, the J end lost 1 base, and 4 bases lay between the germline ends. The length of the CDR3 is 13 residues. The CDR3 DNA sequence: TGCGCCAGCAGCTTGGTCAGGAACACTGAAGCTTTCTTT. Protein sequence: CASSLVRNTEAFF.

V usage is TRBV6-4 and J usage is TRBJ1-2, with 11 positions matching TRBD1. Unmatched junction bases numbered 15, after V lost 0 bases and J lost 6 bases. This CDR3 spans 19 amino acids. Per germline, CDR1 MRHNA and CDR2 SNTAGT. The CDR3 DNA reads TGTGCCAGCAGTGACTCGTACTTCCCGGACAGGGGGCATGGGCATGGCTACACCTTC. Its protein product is CASSDSYFPDRGHGHGYTF.

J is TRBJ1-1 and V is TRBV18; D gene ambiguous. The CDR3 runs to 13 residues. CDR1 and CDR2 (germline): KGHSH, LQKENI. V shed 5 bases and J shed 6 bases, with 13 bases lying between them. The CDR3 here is CASSGEGRAEAFF. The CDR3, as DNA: TGTGCCAGCTCAGGGGAGGGTAGGGCTGAAGCTTTCTTT.